The 4 T cell receptor beta chains in this list originate from one sample, sequenced in a study of OX40 agonist ivuxolimab in advanced cancers. Generated by immunoSEQ multiplex PCR, the TCRdb table keeps only in-frame clones and is missing some. The sample carries 60,000 to 90,000 clones, about nine tenths recorded once. The sample consisted of CD4+ or CD8+ T cells sorted from blood, taken in a trial of the OX40 agonist ivuxolimab. These receptors all come from an adult with an advanced solid tumor such as melanoma, head and neck, liver or kidney cancer.

V usage is TRBV5-8 and J usage is TRBJ1-2; D gene uncertain. The CDR3 extends over 14 amino acids. The germline V gene encodes CDR1 SGHTS and CDR2 YDEGEE. V lost 4 bases to trimming and J lost 2 bases, with 12 bases between them. The CDR3 loop reads CASSPTAVNYGYTF. CDR3 nucleotides: TGTGCCAGCAGCCCAACGGCAGTAAACTATGGCTACACCTTC.

The chain joins TRBV7-9 to TRBJ2-1; 9 bases match TRBD2. The CDR3 runs 16 residues. The V gene's germline CDR1 is SEHNR and CDR2 FQNEAQ (reference sequence). Trimming at V came to 7 bases and at J to 4 bases, leaving 11 bases not matched to a gene. CDR3 in amino acids: CASISRASGAYNEQFF. CDR3 DNA: TGTGCCAGCATAAGTAGGGCTAGCGGGGCGTACAATGAGCAGTTCTTC.

The chain carries TRBV5-1 and TRBJ2-7; D is uncertain. Trimming left V 1 base short and J 1 base short, with 6 bases between. The germline gives CDR1 SGHRS, CDR2 YFSETQ. This CDR3 spans 13 amino acids. CDR3 sequence reads: CASSLQESYEQYF. DNA of the CDR3: TGCGCCAGCAGCTTGCAGGAGTCCTACGAGCAGTACTTC.

This chain connects TRBV10-3 to TRBJ2-5; 11 bases match TRBD2. Gene TRBJ2-7 matches the end of the DNA better, so the J call may be wrong. CDR3 length: 15 residues. CDR1 is ENHRY, CDR2 SYGVKD, per germline. The CDR3 region is CAISSGTSGFYEQYF. CDR3 DNA sequence: TGTGCCATCAGTTCCGGGACTAGCGGATTCTACGAGCAGTACTTC.